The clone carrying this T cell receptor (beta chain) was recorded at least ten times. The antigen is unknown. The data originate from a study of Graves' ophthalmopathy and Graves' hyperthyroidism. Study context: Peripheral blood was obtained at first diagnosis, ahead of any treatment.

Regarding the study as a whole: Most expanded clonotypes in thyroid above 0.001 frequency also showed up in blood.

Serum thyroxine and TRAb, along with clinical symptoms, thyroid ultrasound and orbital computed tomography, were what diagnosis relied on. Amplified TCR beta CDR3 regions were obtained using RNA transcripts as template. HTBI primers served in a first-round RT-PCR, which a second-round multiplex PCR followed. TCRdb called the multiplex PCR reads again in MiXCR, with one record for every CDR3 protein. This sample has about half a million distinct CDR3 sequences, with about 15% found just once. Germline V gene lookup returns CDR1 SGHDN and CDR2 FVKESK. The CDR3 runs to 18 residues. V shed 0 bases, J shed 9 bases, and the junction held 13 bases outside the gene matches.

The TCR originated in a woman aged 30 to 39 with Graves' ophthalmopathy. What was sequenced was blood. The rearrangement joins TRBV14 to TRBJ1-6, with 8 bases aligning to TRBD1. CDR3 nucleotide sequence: TGTGCCAGCAGCCAAGATCACTTATGGGCAGGGGGCGGTTCACCCCTCCACTTT. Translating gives CASSQDHLWAGGGSPLHF.